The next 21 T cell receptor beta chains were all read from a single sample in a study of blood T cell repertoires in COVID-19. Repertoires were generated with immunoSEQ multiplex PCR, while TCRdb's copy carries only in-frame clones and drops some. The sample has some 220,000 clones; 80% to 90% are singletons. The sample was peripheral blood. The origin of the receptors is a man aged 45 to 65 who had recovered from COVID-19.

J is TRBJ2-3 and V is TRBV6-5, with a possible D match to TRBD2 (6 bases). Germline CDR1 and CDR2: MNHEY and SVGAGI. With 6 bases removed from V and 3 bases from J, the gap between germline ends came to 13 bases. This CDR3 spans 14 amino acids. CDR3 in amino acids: CASRGGIGTDTQYF. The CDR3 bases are TGTGCCAGCAGGGGCGGGATTGGGACAGATACGCAGTATTTT.

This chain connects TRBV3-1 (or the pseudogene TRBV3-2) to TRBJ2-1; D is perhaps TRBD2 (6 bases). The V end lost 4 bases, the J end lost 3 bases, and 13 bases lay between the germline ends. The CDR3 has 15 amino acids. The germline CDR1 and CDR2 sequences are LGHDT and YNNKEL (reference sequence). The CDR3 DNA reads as TGTGCCAGCAGCCCGGGACTCGGCAACTACAATGAGCAGTTCTTC. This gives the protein CASSPGLGNYNEQFF.

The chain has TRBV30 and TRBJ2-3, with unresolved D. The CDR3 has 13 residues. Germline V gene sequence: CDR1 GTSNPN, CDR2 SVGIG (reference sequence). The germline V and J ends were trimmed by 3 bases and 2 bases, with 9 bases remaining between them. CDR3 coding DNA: TGTGCCTGGAGCGAGAGCGACACAGATACGCAGTATTTT. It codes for CAWSESDTDTQYF.

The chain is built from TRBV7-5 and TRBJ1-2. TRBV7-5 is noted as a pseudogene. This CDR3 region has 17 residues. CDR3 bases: TGTGTCAGAAGCTCTAGGAGGACATCCGGCGGGGACTATGGCTACACCTTC. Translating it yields CVRSSRRTSGGDYGYTF.

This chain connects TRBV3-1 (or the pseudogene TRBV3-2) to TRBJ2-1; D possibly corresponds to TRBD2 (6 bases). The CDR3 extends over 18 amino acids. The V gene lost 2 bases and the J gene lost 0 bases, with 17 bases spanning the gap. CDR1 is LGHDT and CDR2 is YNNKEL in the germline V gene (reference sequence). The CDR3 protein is CASSQSNPGLSSYNEQFF. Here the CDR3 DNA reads TGTGCCAGCAGCCAATCCAACCCGGGACTTAGCTCCTACAATGAGCAGTTCTTC.

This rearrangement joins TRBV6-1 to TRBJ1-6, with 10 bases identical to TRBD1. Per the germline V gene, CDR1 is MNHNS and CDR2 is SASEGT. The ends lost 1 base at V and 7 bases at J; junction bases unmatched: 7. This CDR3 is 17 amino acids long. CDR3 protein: CASSEGTPGQGNSPLHF. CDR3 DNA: TGTGCCAGCAGTGAAGGGACGCCGGGACAGGGGAATTCACCCCTCCACTTT.

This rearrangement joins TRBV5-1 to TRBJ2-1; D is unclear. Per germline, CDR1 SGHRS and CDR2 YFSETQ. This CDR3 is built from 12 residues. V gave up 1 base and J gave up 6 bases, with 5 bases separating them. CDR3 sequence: CASSLTTNEQFF. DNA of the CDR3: TGCGCCAGCAGCTTGACAACCAATGAGCAGTTCTTC.

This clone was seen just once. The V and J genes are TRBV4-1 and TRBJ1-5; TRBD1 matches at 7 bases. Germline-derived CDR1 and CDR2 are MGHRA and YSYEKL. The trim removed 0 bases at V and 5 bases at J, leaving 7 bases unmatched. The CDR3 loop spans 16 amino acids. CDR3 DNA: TGCGCCAGCAGCCAAGAGGGCTCAGGGGGGTATCAGCCCCAGCATTTT. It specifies CASSQEGSGGYQPQHF.

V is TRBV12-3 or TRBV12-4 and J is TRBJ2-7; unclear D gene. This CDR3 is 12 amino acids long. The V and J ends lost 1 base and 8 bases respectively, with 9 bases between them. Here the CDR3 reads CASSLERAQQYF. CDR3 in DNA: TGTGCCAGCAGTTTAGAGCGCGCCCAGCAGTACTTC.

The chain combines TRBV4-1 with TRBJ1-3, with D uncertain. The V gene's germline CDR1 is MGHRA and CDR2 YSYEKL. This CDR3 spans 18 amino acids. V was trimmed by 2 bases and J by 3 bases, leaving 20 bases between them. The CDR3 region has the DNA TGCGCCAGCAGCCAACCCCGGGGTCGAGGAATTAATGGAAACACCATATATTTT. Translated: CASSQPRGRGINGNTIYF.

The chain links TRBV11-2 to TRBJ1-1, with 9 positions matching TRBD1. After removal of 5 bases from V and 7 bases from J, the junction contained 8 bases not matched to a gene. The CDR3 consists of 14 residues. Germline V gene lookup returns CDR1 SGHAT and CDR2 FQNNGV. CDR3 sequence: CASSPGQGYIEAFF. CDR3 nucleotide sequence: TGTGCCAGCAGCCCGGGACAGGGATATATTGAAGCTTTCTTT.

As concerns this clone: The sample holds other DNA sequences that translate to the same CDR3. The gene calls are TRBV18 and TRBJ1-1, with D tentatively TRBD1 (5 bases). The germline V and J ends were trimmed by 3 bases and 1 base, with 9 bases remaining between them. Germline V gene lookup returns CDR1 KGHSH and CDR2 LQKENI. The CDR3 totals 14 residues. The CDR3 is CASSPNRQNTEAFF. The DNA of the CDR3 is TGTGCCAGCTCACCTAACAGGCAGAACACTGAAGCTTTCTTT.

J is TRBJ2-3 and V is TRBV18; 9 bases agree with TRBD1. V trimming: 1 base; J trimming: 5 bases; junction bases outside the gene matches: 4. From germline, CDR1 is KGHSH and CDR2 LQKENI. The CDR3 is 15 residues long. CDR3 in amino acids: CASSPQGQGIDTQYF. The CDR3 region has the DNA TGTGCCAGCTCACCACAGGGACAGGGAATAGATACGCAGTATTTT.

The CDR3 DNA reads as TGTGCCAGCAGCAGGGACAGGGCAGGAGATACGCAGTATTTT. Encoded protein: CASSRDRAGDTQYF. The chain uses TRBV6-6 and TRBJ2-3; TRBD1 aligns across 9 bases. V lost 6 bases to trimming and J lost 5 bases; unmatched junction nucleotides: 6. This CDR3 comprises 14 residues. Looked up from germline, CDR1 is MNHNY and CDR2 is SVGAGI (reference sequence).

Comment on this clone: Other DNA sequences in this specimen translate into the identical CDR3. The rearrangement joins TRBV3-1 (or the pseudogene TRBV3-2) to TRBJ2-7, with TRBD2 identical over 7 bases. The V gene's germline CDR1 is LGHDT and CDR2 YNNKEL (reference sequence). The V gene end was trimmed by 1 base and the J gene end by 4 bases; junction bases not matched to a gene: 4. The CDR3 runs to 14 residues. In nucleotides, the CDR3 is TGTGCCAGCAGCCAAGCGTGGGGGGGATACGAGCAGTACTTC. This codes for CASSQAWGGYEQYF.

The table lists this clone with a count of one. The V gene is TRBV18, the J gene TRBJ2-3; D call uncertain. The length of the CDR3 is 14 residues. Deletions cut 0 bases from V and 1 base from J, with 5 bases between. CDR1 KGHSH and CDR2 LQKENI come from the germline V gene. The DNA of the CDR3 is TGTGCCAGCTCACCACCGGCTGGCACAGATACGCAGTATTTT. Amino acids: CASSPPAGTDTQYF.

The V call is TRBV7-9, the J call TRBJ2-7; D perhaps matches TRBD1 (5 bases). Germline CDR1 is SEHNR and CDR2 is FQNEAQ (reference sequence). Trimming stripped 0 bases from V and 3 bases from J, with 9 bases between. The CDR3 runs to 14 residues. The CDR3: CASSLAGPYYEQYF. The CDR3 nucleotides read TGTGCCAGCAGCTTAGCGGGGCCTTACTACGAGCAGTACTTC.

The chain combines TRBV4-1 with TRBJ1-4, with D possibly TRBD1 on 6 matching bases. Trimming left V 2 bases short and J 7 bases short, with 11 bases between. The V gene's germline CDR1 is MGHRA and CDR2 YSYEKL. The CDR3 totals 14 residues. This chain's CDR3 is CASSQLQGTEKLFF. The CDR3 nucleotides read TGCGCCAGCAGCCAACTACAGGGTACTGAAAAACTGTTTTTT.

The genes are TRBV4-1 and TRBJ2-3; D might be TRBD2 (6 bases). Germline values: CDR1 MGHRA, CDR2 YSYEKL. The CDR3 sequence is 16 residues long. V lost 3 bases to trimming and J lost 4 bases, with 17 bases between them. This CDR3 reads CASSQPRLVAADTQYF. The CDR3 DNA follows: TGCGCCAGCAGCCAGCCCAGACTAGTCGCGGCAGATACGCAGTATTTT.

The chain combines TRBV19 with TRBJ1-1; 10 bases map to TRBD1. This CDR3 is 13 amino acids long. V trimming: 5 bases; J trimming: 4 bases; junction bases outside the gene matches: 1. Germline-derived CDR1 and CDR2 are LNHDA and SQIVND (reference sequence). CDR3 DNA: TGTGCCAGTAGTGACAGGGGGCTCACTGAAGCTTTCTTT. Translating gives CASSDRGLTEAFF.

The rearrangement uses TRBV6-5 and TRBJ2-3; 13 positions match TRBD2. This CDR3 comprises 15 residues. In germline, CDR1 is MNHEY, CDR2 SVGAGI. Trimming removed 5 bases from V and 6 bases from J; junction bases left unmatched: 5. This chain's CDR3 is CASSTGLAGSDTQYF. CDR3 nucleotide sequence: TGTGCCAGCAGTACGGGACTAGCGGGATCTGATACGCAGTATTTT.